These 2 T cell receptor beta chains originate from one sample sequenced in a study of radiotherapy plus CTLA-4 blockade in lung cancer. Method: immunoSEQ multiplex PCR; TCRdb's copy keeps in-frame clones and lacks some. This table has about 94,000 clones, around 80% appearing once. The specimen comprised peripheral blood, sampled from a patient treated with radiotherapy plus ipilimumab. These receptors were collected from a human donor with non-small cell lung cancer that progressed on radiotherapy plus ipilimumab.

The chain couples TRBV27 to TRBJ2-7; either TRBD1 or TRBD2 may fit D (5 bases each). The germline V gene has CDR1 MNHEY and CDR2 SMNVEV (reference sequence). The CDR3 runs 16 residues. V was shortened by 6 bases and J by 0 bases, with 18 bases between the two germline ends. CDR3 in DNA: TGTGCCAGCAGCCCGACGTACGGGACGGCCTCCTACGAGCAGTACGTC. Protein: CASSPTYGTASYEQYV.

J is TRBJ2-1 and V is TRBV30, with D possibly being TRBD2 (6 bases). CDR3 length: 15 residues. Germline CDR1 GTSNPN, CDR2 SVGIG (reference sequence). Trimming removed 5 bases from V and 8 bases from J, with 22 bases in between. The CDR3 nucleotides are TGTGCCTGGGCGTTCTTGGTGGCAGCTAGCGATGAGCAGTTCTTC. Translation: CAWAFLVAASDEQFF. Combining the CDR3 with reference TRBV30 and TRBJ2-1 gives the whole variable domain SQTIHQWPATLVQPVGSPLSLECTVEGTSNPNLYWYRQAAGRGLQLLFYSVGIGQISSEVPQNLSASRPQDRQFILSSKKLLLSDSGFYLCAWAFLVAASDEQFFGPGTRLTVL.